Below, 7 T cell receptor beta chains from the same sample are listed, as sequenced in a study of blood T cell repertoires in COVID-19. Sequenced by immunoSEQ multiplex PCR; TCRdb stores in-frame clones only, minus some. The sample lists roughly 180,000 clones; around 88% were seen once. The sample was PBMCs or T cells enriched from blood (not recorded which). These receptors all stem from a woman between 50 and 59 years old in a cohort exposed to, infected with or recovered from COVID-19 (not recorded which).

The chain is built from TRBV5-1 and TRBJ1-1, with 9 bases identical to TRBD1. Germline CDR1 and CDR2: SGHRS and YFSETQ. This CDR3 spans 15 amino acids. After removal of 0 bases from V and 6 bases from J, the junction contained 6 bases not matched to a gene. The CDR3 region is CASSLDGTGYAEAFF. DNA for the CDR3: TGCGCCAGCAGCTTGGATGGGACAGGGTACGCTGAAGCTTTCTTT.

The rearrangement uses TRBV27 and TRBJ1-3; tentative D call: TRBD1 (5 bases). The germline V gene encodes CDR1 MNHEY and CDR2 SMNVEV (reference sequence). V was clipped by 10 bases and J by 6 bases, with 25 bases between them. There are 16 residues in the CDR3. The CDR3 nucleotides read TGTGCCATCCGCCTCCACTCTCCAGGGTCCGCAAACACCATATATTTT. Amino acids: CAIRLHSPGSANTIYF.

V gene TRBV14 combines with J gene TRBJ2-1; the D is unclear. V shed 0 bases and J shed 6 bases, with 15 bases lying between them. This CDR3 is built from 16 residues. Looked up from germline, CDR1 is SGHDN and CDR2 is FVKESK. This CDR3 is CASSQDYASAGNEQFF. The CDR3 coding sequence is TGTGCCAGCAGCCAAGATTACGCTTCAGCAGGCAATGAGCAGTTCTTC. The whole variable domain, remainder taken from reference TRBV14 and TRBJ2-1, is EAGVTQFPSHSVIEKGQTVTLRCDPISGHDNLYWYRRVMGKEIKFLLHFVKESKQDESGMPNNRFLAERTGGTYSTLKVQPAELEDSGVYFCASSQDYASAGNEQFFGPGTRLTVL.

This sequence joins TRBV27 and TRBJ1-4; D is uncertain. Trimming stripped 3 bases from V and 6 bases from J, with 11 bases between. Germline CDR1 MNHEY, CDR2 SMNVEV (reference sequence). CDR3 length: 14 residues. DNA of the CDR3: TGTGCCAGCAGTTTTGCCCAGAGGGATGAAAAACTGTTTTTT. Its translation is CASSFAQRDEKLFF. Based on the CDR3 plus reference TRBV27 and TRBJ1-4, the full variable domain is EAQVTQNPRYLITVTGKKLTVTCSQNMNHEYMSWYRQDPGLGLRQIYYSMNVEVTDKGDVPEGYKVSRKEKRNFPLILESPSPNQTSLYFCASSFAQRDEKLFFGSGTQLSVL.

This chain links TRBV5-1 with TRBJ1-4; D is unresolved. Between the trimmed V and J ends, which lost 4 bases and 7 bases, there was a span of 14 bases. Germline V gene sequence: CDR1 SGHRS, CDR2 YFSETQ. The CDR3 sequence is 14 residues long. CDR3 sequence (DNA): TGCGCCAGCAGCGTTTGGGAGTTCAGTGAAAAACTGTTTTTT. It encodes CASSVWEFSEKLFF.

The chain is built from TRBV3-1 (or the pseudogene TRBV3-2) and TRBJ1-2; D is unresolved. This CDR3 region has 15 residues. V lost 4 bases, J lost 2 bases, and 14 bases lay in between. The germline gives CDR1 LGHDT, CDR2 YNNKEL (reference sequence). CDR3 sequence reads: CASSPGLVGNYGYTF. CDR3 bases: TGTGCCAGCAGCCCTGGGCTGGTCGGCAACTATGGCTACACCTTC.

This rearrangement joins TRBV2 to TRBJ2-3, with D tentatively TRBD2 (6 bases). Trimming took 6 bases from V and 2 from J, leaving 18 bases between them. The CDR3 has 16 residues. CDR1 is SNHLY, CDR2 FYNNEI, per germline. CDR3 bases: TGTGCCAGCAGATTGGGGCCGGGGGTCGTCACAGATACGCAGTATTTT. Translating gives CASRLGPGVVTDTQYF.